The sequence of this T cell receptor beta chain was determined in a study of T cells in Graves' hyperthyroidism and ophthalmopathy. CDR3 length: 13 residues. Germline V gene data show CDR1 as SGHTA and CDR2 as FQGNSA. The ends were cut back, 2 bases at V and 6 bases at J, with 10 bases in the middle. Stability of Graves' hyperthyroidism was defined as absent ophthalmopathy progression within 18 months. Exclusion of patients followed from uncontrolled infection, other autoimmune disease, pregnancy or lactation. About 10 ml of fresh peripheral blood supplied the PBMCs. This clonotype was counted many times. RNA transcripts were the template for amplifying TCR beta CDR3 regions. In the first-round RT-PCR of the TCR CDR3, the HTBI primer set was used. TCRdb processed the multiplex PCR reads anew with MiXCR; each CDR3 protein has one entry. The sample shows roughly 700,000 distinct CDR3 sequences, 35% of them seen only once.

The sequenced material came from blood. The sequence was obtained from a woman aged 40 to 50 with Graves' hyperthyroidism. The rearrangement joins TRBV7-2 to TRBJ1-1, with D hard to call. Here the CDR3 DNA reads TGTGCCAGCAGCTTAATAGTACGACCTGAAGCTTTCTTT. Translation gives CASSLIVRPEAFF.